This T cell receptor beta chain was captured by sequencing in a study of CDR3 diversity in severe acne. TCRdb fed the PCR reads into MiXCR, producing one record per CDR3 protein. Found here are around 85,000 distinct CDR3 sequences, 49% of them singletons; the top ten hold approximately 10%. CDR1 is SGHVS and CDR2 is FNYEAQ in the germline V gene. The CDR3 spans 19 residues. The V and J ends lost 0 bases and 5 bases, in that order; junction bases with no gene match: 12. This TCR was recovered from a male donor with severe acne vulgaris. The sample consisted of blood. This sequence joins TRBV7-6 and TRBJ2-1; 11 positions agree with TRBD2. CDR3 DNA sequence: TGTGCCAGCAGCTTAGCCCCTCTAGCGGGAGGCCCCGCGCACAATGAGCAGTTCTTC. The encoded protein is CASSLAPLAGGPAHNEQFF. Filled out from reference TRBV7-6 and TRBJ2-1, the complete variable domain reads GAGVSQSPRYKVTKRGQDVALRCDPISGHVSLYWYRQALGQGPEFLTYFNYEAQQDKSGLPNDRFSAERPEGSISTLTIQRTEQRDSAMYRCASSLAPLAGGPAHNEQFFGPGTRLTVL.